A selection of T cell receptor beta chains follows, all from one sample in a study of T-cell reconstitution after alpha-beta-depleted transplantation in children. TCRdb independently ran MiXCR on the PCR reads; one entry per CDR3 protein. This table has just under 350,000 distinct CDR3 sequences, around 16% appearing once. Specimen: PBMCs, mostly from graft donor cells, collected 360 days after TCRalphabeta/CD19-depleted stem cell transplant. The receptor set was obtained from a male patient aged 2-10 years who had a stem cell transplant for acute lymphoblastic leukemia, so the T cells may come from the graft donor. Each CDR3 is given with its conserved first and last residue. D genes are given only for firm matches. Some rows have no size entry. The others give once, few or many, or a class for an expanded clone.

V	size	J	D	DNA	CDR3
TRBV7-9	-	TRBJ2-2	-	TGTGCCAGCCCCAGAGACGGGGAGGACACCGGGGAGCTGTTTTTT	CASPRDGEDTGELFF
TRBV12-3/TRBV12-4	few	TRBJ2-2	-	TGTGCCAGCACCTCCTACTCCGGGACGATCACCGGGGAGCTGTTTTTT	CASTSYSGTITGELFF
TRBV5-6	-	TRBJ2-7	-	TGTGCCAGCCTCCCGCGAGGACATCTCTACGAGCAGTACTTC	CASLPRGHLYEQYF
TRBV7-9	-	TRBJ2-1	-	TGTGCCAGCAGCTTGGCAGGGGCGGGAGAGCAGTTCTTC	CASSLAGAGEQFF
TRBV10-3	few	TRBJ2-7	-	TGTGCCATCAGTGAGCCGGGGCAACTTGATCACGAGCAGTACTTC	CAISEPGQLDHEQYF
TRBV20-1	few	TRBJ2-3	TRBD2	TGCAGTGCTAGAGCTAGCGGGAGGGCCCCGGATACGCAGTATTTT	CSARASGRAPDTQYF
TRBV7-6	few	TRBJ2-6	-	TGTGCCAGCAGCCCGATGGCCTTAATCTTGGCTGGGGCCAACGTCCTGACTTTC	CASSPMALILAGANVLTF
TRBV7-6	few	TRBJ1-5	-	TGTGCCAGCAGCCCGGGAGTCGGGGAAATGGGCAATCAGCCCCAGCATTTT	CASSPGVGEMGNQPQHF
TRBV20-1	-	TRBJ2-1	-	TGCAGTGCTAGCCGCCCAGGTGGGAGTATCAATGAGCAGTTCTTC	CSASRPGGSINEQFF
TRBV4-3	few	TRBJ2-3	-	TGCGCCAGCAGCCAAGATGAAAGTTGGGACGGAACTAGCACAGATACGCAGTATTTT	CASSQDESWDGTSTDTQYF